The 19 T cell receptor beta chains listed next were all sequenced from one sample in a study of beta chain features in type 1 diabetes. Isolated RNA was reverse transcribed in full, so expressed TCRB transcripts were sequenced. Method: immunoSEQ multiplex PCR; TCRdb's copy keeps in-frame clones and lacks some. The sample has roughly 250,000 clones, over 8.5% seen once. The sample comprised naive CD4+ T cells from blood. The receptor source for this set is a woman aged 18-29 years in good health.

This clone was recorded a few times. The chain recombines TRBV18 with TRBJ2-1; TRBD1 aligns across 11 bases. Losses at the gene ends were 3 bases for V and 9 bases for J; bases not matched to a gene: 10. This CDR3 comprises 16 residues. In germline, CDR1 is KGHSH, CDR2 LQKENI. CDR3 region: CASSPKTGTGGSEQFF. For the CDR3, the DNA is TGTGCCAGCTCACCTAAAACCGGGACAGGGGGTAGTGAGCAGTTCTTC.

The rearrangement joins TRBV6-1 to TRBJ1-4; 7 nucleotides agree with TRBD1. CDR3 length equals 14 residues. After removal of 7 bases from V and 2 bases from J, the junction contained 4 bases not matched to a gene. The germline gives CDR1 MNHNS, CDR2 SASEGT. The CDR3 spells CASILDRTNEKLFF. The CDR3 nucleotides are TGTGCCAGCATTCTGGACAGGACTAATGAAAAACTGTTTTTT.

Here the CDR3 DNA reads TGCGCCAGCAGCCCCGGGACTAGGAGCTACGAGCAGTACTTC. As protein: CASSPGTRSYEQYF. The chain has TRBV4-1 and TRBJ2-7, with 8 bases matching TRBD2. V trimming: 4 bases; J trimming: 3 bases; junction bases outside the gene matches: 5. The CDR3 runs 14 residues. CDR1 MGHRA and CDR2 YSYEKL come from the germline V gene.

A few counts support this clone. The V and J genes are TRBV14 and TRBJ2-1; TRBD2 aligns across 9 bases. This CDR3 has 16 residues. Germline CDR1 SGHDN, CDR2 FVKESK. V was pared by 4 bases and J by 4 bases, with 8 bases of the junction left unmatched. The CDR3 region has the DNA TGTGCCAGCAGCCGACTTAGCGGGGGCCAGTACAATGAGCAGTTCTTC. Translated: CASSRLSGGQYNEQFF.

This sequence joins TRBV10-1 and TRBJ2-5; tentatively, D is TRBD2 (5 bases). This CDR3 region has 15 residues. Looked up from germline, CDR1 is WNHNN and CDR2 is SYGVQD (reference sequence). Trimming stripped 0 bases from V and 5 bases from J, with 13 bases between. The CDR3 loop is CASSESVGVGETQYF. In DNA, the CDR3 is TGCGCCAGCAGTGAGTCGGTCGGGGTTGGGGAGACCCAGTACTTC.

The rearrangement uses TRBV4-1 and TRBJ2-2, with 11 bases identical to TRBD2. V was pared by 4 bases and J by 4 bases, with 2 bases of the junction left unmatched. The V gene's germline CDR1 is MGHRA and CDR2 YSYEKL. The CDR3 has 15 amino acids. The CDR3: CASSPGLAGTGELFF. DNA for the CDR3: TGCGCCAGCAGCCCCGGACTAGCGGGCACCGGGGAGCTGTTTTTT.

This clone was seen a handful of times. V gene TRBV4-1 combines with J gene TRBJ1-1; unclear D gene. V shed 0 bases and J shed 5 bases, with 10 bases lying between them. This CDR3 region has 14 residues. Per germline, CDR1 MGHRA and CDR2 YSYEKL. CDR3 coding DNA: TGCGCCAGCAGCCAAGATTGGGGAGTAACTGAAGCTTTCTTT. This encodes CASSQDWGVTEAFF.

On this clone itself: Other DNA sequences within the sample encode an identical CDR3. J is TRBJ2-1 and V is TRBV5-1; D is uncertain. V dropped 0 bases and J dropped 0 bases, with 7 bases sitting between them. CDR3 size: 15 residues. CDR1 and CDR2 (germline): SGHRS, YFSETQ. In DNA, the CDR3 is TGCGCCAGCAGCTTGGAACGGAGCTCCTACAATGAGCAGTTCTTC. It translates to CASSLERSSYNEQFF.

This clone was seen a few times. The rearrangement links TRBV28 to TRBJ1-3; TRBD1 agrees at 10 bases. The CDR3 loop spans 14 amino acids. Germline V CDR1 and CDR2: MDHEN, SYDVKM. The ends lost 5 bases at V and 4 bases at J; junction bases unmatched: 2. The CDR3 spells CASSGTGEGNTIYF. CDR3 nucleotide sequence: TGTGCCAGCAGTGGGACAGGGGAAGGAAACACCATATATTTT.

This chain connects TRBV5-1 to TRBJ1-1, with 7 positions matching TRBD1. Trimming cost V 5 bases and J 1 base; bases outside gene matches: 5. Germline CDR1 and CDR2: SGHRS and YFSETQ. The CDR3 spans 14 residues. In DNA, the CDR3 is TGCGCCAGCAGTGCGGGGACAGAGAACACTGAAGCTTTCTTT. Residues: CASSAGTENTEAFF.

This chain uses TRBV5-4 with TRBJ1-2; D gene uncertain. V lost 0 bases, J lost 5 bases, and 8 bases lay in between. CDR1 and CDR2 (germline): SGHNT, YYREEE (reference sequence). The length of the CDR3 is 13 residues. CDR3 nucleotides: TGTGCCAGCAGCTTGGCGAGGCCGTATGGCTACACCTTC. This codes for CASSLARPYGYTF. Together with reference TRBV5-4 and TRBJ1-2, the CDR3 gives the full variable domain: ETGVTQSPTHLIKTRGQQVTLRCSSQSGHNTVSWYQQALGQGPQFIFQYYREEENGRGNFPPRFSGLQFPNYSSELNVNALELDDSALYLCASSLARPYGYTFGSGTRLTVV.

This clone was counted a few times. CDR3 DNA sequence: TGTGCCAGCAGCAGACCGGGACTACCTCTAGACGAGCAGTACTTC. Protein: CASSRPGLPLDEQYF. The V gene is TRBV5-5, the J gene TRBJ2-7; 7 bases are a match to TRBD2. The CDR3 has 15 amino acids. The V gene end was trimmed by 4 bases and the J gene end by 5 bases; junction bases not matched to a gene: 12. Germline loops: CDR1 SGHKS, CDR2 YYEKEE (reference sequence).

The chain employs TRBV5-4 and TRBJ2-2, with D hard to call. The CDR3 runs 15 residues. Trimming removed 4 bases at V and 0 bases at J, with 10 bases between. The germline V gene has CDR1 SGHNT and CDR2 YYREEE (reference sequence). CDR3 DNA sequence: TGTGCCAGCAGCCCCACCGGGTCGAACACCGGGGAGCTGTTTTTT. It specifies CASSPTGSNTGELFF.

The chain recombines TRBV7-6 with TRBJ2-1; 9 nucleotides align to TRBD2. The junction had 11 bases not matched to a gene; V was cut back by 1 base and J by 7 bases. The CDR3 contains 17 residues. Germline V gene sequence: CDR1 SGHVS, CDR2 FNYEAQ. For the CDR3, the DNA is TGTGCCAGCAGCTTAGGTAGTGGTGCGGGGGGGCATAATGAGCAGTTCTTC. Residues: CASSLGSGAGGHNEQFF.

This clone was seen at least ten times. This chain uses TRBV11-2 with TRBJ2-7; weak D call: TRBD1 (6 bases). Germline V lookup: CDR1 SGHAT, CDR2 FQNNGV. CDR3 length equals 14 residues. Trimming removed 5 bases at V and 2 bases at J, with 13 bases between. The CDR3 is CASSKGHLAYEQYF. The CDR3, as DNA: TGTGCCAGCAGCAAGGGACATCTGGCCTACGAGCAGTACTTC.

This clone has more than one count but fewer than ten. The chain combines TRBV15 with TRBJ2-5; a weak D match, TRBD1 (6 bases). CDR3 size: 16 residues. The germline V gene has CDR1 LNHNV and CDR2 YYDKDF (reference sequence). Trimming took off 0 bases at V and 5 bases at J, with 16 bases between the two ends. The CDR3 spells CATSRELRTERETQYF. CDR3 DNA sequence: TGTGCCACCAGCAGAGAACTTCGGACAGAACGGGAGACCCAGTACTTC.

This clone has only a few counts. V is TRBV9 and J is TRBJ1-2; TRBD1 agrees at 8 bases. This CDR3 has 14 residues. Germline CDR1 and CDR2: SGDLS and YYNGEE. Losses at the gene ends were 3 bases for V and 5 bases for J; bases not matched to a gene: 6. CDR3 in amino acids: CASSGQGASYGYTF. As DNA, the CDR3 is TGTGCCAGCAGCGGTCAGGGGGCCTCATATGGCTACACCTTC.

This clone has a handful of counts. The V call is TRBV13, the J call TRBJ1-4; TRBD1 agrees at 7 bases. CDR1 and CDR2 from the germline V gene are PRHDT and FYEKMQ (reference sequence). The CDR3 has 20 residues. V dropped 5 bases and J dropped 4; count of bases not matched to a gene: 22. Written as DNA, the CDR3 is TGTGCCAGCAGCCCAACCCTACGGGACAGACCCCGCGGCCATAATGAAAAACTGTTTTTT. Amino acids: CASSPTLRDRPRGHNEKLFF.

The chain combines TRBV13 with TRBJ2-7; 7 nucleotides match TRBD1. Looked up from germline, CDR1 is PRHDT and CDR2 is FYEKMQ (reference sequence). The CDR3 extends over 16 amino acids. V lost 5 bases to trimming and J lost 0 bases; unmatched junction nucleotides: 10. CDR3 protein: CASSRVTGKSSYEQYF. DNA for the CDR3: TGTGCCAGCAGCCGGGTGACAGGGAAAAGCTCCTACGAGCAGTACTTC.